The clone carrying this T cell receptor (beta chain) was recorded at least ten times. RNA transcripts provided the source from which TCR beta CDR3 regions were amplified. An initial round of RT-PCR targeting the TCR CDR3 relied on the HTBI primer set. TCRdb recomputed calls from the multiplex PCR reads with MiXCR, one row per CDR3 protein. The sample shows under 400,000 distinct CDR3 sequences, approximately 18% of them seen only once. The study excluded patients with uncontrolled infection, other autoimmune disease, pregnancy or lactation. This sample was taken from a study of T cells in Graves' hyperthyroidism and ophthalmopathy. The germline gives CDR1 ENHRY, CDR2 SYGVKD. The length of the CDR3 is 16 residues. V shed 7 bases, J shed 1 base, and the junction held 7 bases outside the gene matches.

This clonotype originated in a woman in her thirties or forties with Graves' ophthalmopathy. Sequenced material: blood. The genes are TRBV10-3 and TRBJ1-2; 12 nucleotides match TRBD1. Here the CDR3 DNA reads TGTGCCATCACTCGGGACAGGGGGCGTTTTAACTATGGCTACACCTTC. It specifies CAITRDRGRFNYGYTF.